This T cell receptor (beta chain) was observed in a study of blood T cell repertoires in COVID-19. Only in-frame clones appear in the TCRdb table, and some are missing; sequencing was by immunoSEQ multiplex PCR. The table has 150,000 to 200,000 clones, 80% to 90% seen once. CDR3 size: 11 residues. With 4 bases removed from V and 6 bases from J, the gap between germline ends came to 10 bases. Germline CDR1 SQVTM, CDR2 ANQGSEA. Input material: peripheral blood. The rearrangement joins TRBV29-1 to TRBJ2-7; D perhaps matches TRBD1 (5 bases). The TCR was taken from an elderly woman with COVID-19, enrolled during active disease. This CDR3 reads CSVVREGEQYF. CDR3 sequence (DNA): TGCAGCGTTGTCAGGGAAGGCGAGCAGTACTTC.